A selection of T cell receptor beta chains follows, all from one sample in a study of early T cells in non-severe SARS-CoV-2 infection. MiXCR, applied by TCRdb to the 5' RACE reads, yields one record per CDR3 protein. The sample includes fewer than 120,000 distinct CDR3 sequences, over 10% of them seen just once. Specimen: whole blood, collected at baseline. Every receptor here comes from an adult who was a healthcare worker with PCR-confirmed SARS-CoV-2 infection or an uninfected control (not recorded which). Both conserved end residues are part of each CDR3. Each record gives: D gene, J gene, V gene, clone size, CDR3 protein, CDR3 DNA. A D gene is named only where the DNA matches it firmly. Some rows mark clone size as missing; the rest say once, few, many or name a class of expanded clone.

D gene: TRBD1
J gene: TRBJ1-3
V gene: TRBV7-2
clone size: few
CDR3 protein: CASSSQGQVSGNTIYF
CDR3 DNA: TGTGCCAGCAGCTCACAAGGACAGGTCTCTGGAAACACCATATATTTT

D gene: .
J gene: TRBJ1-5
V gene: TRBV5-1
clone size: .
CDR3 protein: CASSLQGFQPQHF
CDR3 DNA: TGCGCCAGCAGCCTGCAGGGTTTTCAGCCCCAGCATTTT

D gene: TRBD1
J gene: TRBJ1-2
V gene: TRBV6-6
clone size: many
CDR3 protein: CASKSYTGAVALDGYTF
CDR3 DNA: TGTGCCAGCAAGTCCTACACAGGGGCAGTAGCTTTGGACGGCTACACCTTC

D gene: .
J gene: TRBJ1-1
V gene: TRBV7-3
clone size: .
CDR3 protein: CASSFRGAPTEAFF
CDR3 DNA: TGTGCCAGCAGCTTTCGAGGGGCCCCCACTGAAGCTTTCTTT

D gene: TRBD2
J gene: TRBJ2-4
V gene: TRBV4-1
clone size: .
CDR3 protein: CASSFGTSGNIQYF
CDR3 DNA: TGCGCCAGCAGCTTCGGGACTAGCGGAAACATTCAGTACTTC

D gene: .
J gene: TRBJ1-4
V gene: TRBV11-2
clone size: .
CDR3 protein: CASSLTKSTNEKLFF
CDR3 DNA: TGTGCCAGCAGCTTAACGAAATCAACTAATGAAAAACTGTTTTTT

D gene: .
J gene: TRBJ1-5
V gene: TRBV18
clone size: many
CDR3 protein: CASSRDRNQPQHF
CDR3 DNA: TGTGCCAGCTCACGGGACCGAAATCAGCCCCAGCATTTT

D gene: .
J gene: TRBJ1-1
V gene: TRBV7-9
clone size: .
CDR3 protein: CASSFAANTEAFF
CDR3 DNA: TGTGCCAGCAGCTTCGCAGCGAACACTGAAGCTTTCTTT

D gene: TRBD1
J gene: TRBJ1-1
V gene: TRBV5-6
clone size: many
CDR3 protein: CASSSRQGAEAFF
CDR3 DNA: TGTGCCAGCAGCTCGCGACAGGGGGCTGAAGCTTTCTTT

D gene: .
J gene: TRBJ1-1
V gene: TRBV5-6
clone size: few
CDR3 protein: CASSLAPGGSAEAFF
CDR3 DNA: TGTGCCAGCAGCTTGGCACCGGGAGGTTCGGCTGAAGCTTTCTTT

D gene: TRBD1
J gene: TRBJ2-7
V gene: TRBV6-5
clone size: .
CDR3 protein: CASSPGQGNDEQYF
CDR3 DNA: TGTGCCAGCAGCCCCGGACAGGGAAACGACGAGCAGTACTTC

D gene: .
J gene: TRBJ1-1
V gene: TRBV7-9
clone size: .
CDR3 protein: CASSFKGYGGTEAFF
CDR3 DNA: TGTGCCAGCAGCTTTAAGGGATATGGTGGCACTGAAGCTTTCTTT

D gene: TRBD1
J gene: TRBJ2-7
V gene: TRBV28
clone size: .
CDR3 protein: CASSSFTGVYSYEQYF
CDR3 DNA: TGTGCCAGCAGTTCCTTTACAGGGGTTTACTCCTACGAGCAGTACTTC

D gene: .
J gene: TRBJ1-6
V gene: TRBV7-3
clone size: many
CDR3 protein: CASSSTGSRSPLHF
CDR3 DNA: TGTGCCAGCAGCTCCACAGGGAGTCGTTCACCCCTCCACTTT

D gene: .
J gene: TRBJ1-1
V gene: TRBV7-6
clone size: few
CDR3 protein: CASSLNLPGLNTEAFF
CDR3 DNA: TGTGCCAGCAGCTTAAATTTGCCGGGCTTGAACACTGAAGCTTTCTTT

D gene: .
J gene: TRBJ2-7
V gene: TRBV30
clone size: few
CDR3 protein: CAWSGSYEQYF
CDR3 DNA: TGTGCCTGGAGTGGCTCCTACGAGCAGTACTTC

D gene: TRBD1
J gene: TRBJ1-5
V gene: TRBV7-3
clone size: many
CDR3 protein: CASSTWTGYSNQPQHF
CDR3 DNA: TGTGCCAGCAGCACTTGGACAGGGTATAGCAATCAGCCCCAGCATTTT

D gene: TRBD1
J gene: TRBJ2-3
V gene: TRBV15
clone size: few
CDR3 protein: CATSPGTGRFNTDTQYF
CDR3 DNA: TGTGCCACCAGCCCCGGGACAGGGAGATTCAACACAGATACGCAGTATTTT

D gene: TRBD1
J gene: TRBJ2-3
V gene: TRBV6-5
clone size: few
CDR3 protein: CASSPDRVTDTQYF
CDR3 DNA: TGTGCCAGCAGCCCGGACAGGGTCACAGATACGCAGTATTTT

D gene: .
J gene: TRBJ1-1
V gene: TRBV19
clone size: few
CDR3 protein: CASSTQGVGEAFF
CDR3 DNA: TGTGCCAGTAGCACCCAAGGTGTTGGTGAAGCTTTCTTT

D gene: TRBD2
J gene: TRBJ2-1
V gene: TRBV6-5
clone size: few
CDR3 protein: CASSSRGTRKYNEQFF
CDR3 DNA: TGTGCCAGCAGTTCGAGAGGGACTAGGAAATACAATGAGCAGTTCTTC

D gene: .
J gene: TRBJ1-2
V gene: TRBV18
clone size: many
CDR3 protein: CASSPFNEAGTINYGYTF
CDR3 DNA: TGTGCCAGCTCACCATTCAATGAGGCAGGCACCATTAACTATGGCTACACCTTC

D gene: TRBD1
J gene: TRBJ1-2
V gene: TRBV5-8
clone size: .
CDR3 protein: CATAPGQGSYGYTF
CDR3 DNA: TGTGCCACCGCCCCGGGACAGGGGAGTTATGGCTACACCTTC

D gene: TRBD2
J gene: TRBJ2-2
V gene: TRBV2
clone size: .
CDR3 protein: CASSEGGRGTGELFF
CDR3 DNA: TGTGCCAGCAGTGAAGGCGGGAGGGGCACCGGGGAGCTGTTTTTT

D gene: TRBD1
J gene: TRBJ1-5
V gene: TRBV18
clone size: few
CDR3 protein: CASSPPGQGRNQPQHF
CDR3 DNA: TGTGCCAGCTCACCGCCGGGACAGGGTCGCAATCAGCCCCAGCATTTT

D gene: .
J gene: TRBJ1-1
V gene: TRBV20-1
clone size: .
CDR3 protein: CSAAIVVSTEAFF
CDR3 DNA: TGCAGTGCCGCCATCGTGGTTTCCACTGAAGCTTTCTTT

D gene: .
J gene: TRBJ1-2
V gene: TRBV20-1
clone size: few
CDR3 protein: CSARDADTNGYTF
CDR3 DNA: TGCAGTGCTAGAGATGCCGACACCAATGGCTACACCTTC

D gene: .
J gene: TRBJ2-3
V gene: TRBV2
clone size: few
CDR3 protein: CASSRRDLRTDTQYF
CDR3 DNA: TGTGCCAGCAGTAGAAGGGATTTACGCACAGATACGCAGTATTTT

D gene: .
J gene: TRBJ2-1
V gene: TRBV24-1
clone size: many
CDR3 protein: CATSDSHGSSYNEQFF
CDR3 DNA: TGTGCCACCAGTGATTCCCATGGGAGCTCCTACAATGAGCAGTTCTTC

D gene: .
J gene: TRBJ1-4
V gene: TRBV6-5
clone size: .
CDR3 protein: CASSLQGRTNEKLFF
CDR3 DNA: TGTGCCAGCAGCCTACAGGGCAGAACAAATGAAAAACTGTTTTTT

D gene: TRBD1
J gene: TRBJ1-3
V gene: TRBV4-1
clone size: few
CDR3 protein: CASSQGRQRGPGNTIYF
CDR3 DNA: TGCGCCAGCAGCCAAGGTCGTCAAAGGGGGCCTGGAAACACCATATATTTT

D gene: .
J gene: TRBJ1-4
V gene: TRBV27
clone size: many
CDR3 protein: CASSRGLLNEKLFF
CDR3 DNA: TGTGCCAGCAGTCGGGGACTCCTTAATGAAAAACTGTTTTTT

D gene: TRBD2
J gene: TRBJ2-1
V gene: TRBV7-9
clone size: many
CDR3 protein: CASSLGGRAMNEQFF
CDR3 DNA: TGTGCCAGCAGCTTAGGCGGGAGGGCCATGAATGAGCAGTTCTTC

D gene: .
J gene: TRBJ1-1
V gene: TRBV6-5
clone size: .
CDR3 protein: CASSVPGRNTEAFF
CDR3 DNA: TGTGCCAGCAGTGTACCGGGGCGGAACACTGAAGCTTTCTTT

D gene: TRBD1
J gene: TRBJ1-1
V gene: TRBV4-1
clone size: few
CDR3 protein: CASSQDTGTGYEAFF
CDR3 DNA: TGCGCCAGCAGCCAAGATACCGGGACAGGGTATGAAGCTTTCTTT

D gene: .
J gene: TRBJ2-3
V gene: TRBV6-1
clone size: .
CDR3 protein: CASREGSTQYF
CDR3 DNA: TGTGCCAGCAGGGAGGGTAGTACGCAGTATTTT

D gene: TRBD1
J gene: TRBJ1-6
V gene: TRBV28
clone size: few
CDR3 protein: CASIGQGSNSPLHF
CDR3 DNA: TGTGCCAGCATAGGACAGGGGAGTAATTCACCCCTCCACTTT

D gene: .
J gene: TRBJ2-3
V gene: TRBV20-1
clone size: few
CDR3 protein: CSARAPGGAQRLYF
CDR3 DNA: TGCAGTGCTAGAGCTCCTGGGGGGGCGCAACGGCTGTATTTT

D gene: .
J gene: TRBJ2-1
V gene: TRBV18
clone size: many
CDR3 protein: CASSPPHGVPGNEQFF
CDR3 DNA: TGTGCCAGCTCACCACCGCACGGGGTCCCGGGGAATGAGCAGTTCTTC

D gene: .
J gene: TRBJ1-1
V gene: TRBV9
clone size: .
CDR3 protein: CASSSGLWAEAFF
CDR3 DNA: TGTGCCAGCAGCTCGGGTCTATGGGCCGAAGCTTTCTTT

D gene: .
J gene: TRBJ2-3
V gene: TRBV18
clone size: few
CDR3 protein: CASSLYPLDTQYF
CDR3 DNA: TGTGCCAGCTCACTCTACCCGCTAGATACGCAGTATTTT

D gene: .
J gene: TRBJ2-3
V gene: TRBV5-4
clone size: few
CDR3 protein: CASSPHGGEITDTQYF
CDR3 DNA: TGTGCCAGCAGCCCACACGGGGGCGAAATCACAGATACGCAGTATTTT

D gene: .
J gene: TRBJ2-5
V gene: TRBV20-1
clone size: .
CDR3 protein: CSAREGGRQETQYF
CDR3 DNA: TGCAGTGCTAGAGAAGGGGGTCGACAAGAGACCCAGTACTTC

D gene: TRBD1
J gene: TRBJ2-7
V gene: TRBV4-1
clone size: .
CDR3 protein: CASSQSDRAEQYF
CDR3 DNA: TGCGCCAGCAGCCAATCGGACAGGGCCGAGCAGTACTTC

D gene: TRBD2
J gene: TRBJ2-2
V gene: TRBV18
clone size: .
CDR3 protein: CASSLGLAENTGELFF
CDR3 DNA: TGTGCCAGCTCACTCGGACTAGCGGAAAACACCGGGGAGCTGTTTTTT

D gene: TRBD1
J gene: TRBJ1-6
V gene: TRBV7-8
clone size: many
CDR3 protein: CASSFRQGYNSPLHF
CDR3 DNA: TGTGCCAGCAGCTTCCGACAGGGGTATAATTCACCCCTCCACTTT

D gene: TRBD1
J gene: TRBJ1-6
V gene: TRBV6-1
clone size: .
CDR3 protein: CASSLKSWGQYNSPLHF
CDR3 DNA: TGTGCCAGCAGCCTAAAATCCTGGGGACAGTATAATTCACCCCTCCACTTT

D gene: TRBD2
J gene: TRBJ2-7
V gene: TRBV28
clone size: .
CDR3 protein: CASSPPEAGVDEQYF
CDR3 DNA: TGTGCCAGCAGTCCCCCGGAAGCGGGAGTAGACGAGCAGTACTTC

D gene: .
J gene: TRBJ1-6
V gene: TRBV20-1
clone size: .
CDR3 protein: CSASFRGGYNSPLHF
CDR3 DNA: TGCAGTGCTAGTTTTCGGGGCGGATATAATTCACCCCTCCACTTT

D gene: TRBD2
J gene: TRBJ2-7
V gene: TRBV5-4
clone size: .
CDR3 protein: CASSLEGAGPSYEQYF
CDR3 DNA: TGTGCCAGCAGCTTGGAGGGAGCGGGACCATCCTACGAGCAGTACTTC

D gene: .
J gene: TRBJ1-1
V gene: TRBV20-1
clone size: .
CDR3 protein: CSAGVATEAFF
CDR3 DNA: TGCAGTGCTGGGGTTGCCACTGAAGCTTTCTTT

D gene: .
J gene: TRBJ2-2
V gene: TRBV24-1
clone size: few
CDR3 protein: CATSGTSNTGELFF
CDR3 DNA: TGTGCCACCAGTGGGACATCGAACACCGGGGAGCTGTTTTTT

D gene: .
J gene: TRBJ2-3
V gene: TRBV6-5
clone size: many
CDR3 protein: CASSLGSRSTDTQYF
CDR3 DNA: TGTGCCAGCAGTTTGGGCAGCCGTAGCACAGATACGCAGTATTTT

D gene: TRBD2
J gene: TRBJ2-1
V gene: TRBV19
clone size: many
CDR3 protein: CASSTDRVLAGVGEQFF
CDR3 DNA: TGTGCCAGTAGTACAGATAGGGTACTAGCGGGAGTAGGTGAGCAGTTCTTC

D gene: TRBD1
J gene: TRBJ1-5
V gene: TRBV2
clone size: many
CDR3 protein: CASRGTGGNQPQHF
CDR3 DNA: TGTGCCAGCAGGGGAACAGGGGGCAATCAGCCCCAGCATTTT

D gene: .
J gene: TRBJ2-7
V gene: TRBV12-3/TRBV12-4
clone size: .
CDR3 protein: CASSRFGSEQYF
CDR3 DNA: TGTGCCAGCAGTCGATTTGGGTCCGAGCAGTACTTC

D gene: .
J gene: TRBJ2-7
V gene: TRBV7-6
clone size: many
CDR3 protein: CASSSTGTLGSYEQYF
CDR3 DNA: TGTGCCAGCAGCTCCACCGGGACATTAGGCTCCTACGAGCAGTACTTC

D gene: TRBD2
J gene: TRBJ2-5
V gene: TRBV4-1
clone size: few
CDR3 protein: CASSHFGRLAGSKETQYF
CDR3 DNA: TGCGCCAGCAGCCATTTCGGTCGACTAGCGGGGTCTAAAGAGACCCAGTACTTC

D gene: .
J gene: TRBJ2-3
V gene: TRBV2
clone size: .
CDR3 protein: CASSYSPRTQYF
CDR3 DNA: TGTGCCAGCAGTTACTCACCCCGTACGCAGTATTTT

D gene: .
J gene: TRBJ2-3
V gene: TRBV18
clone size: few
CDR3 protein: CASSPSQSTDTQYF
CDR3 DNA: TGTGCCAGCTCACCAAGCCAGAGCACAGATACGCAGTATTTT